The 16 T cell receptor beta chains below come from one sample, sequenced in a study of radiation and T cells in renal cell carcinoma. The time point denotes: baseline pretreatment blood. Sample treatment: 15 Gy SBRT to primary tumor, nephrectomy 4 weeks later. TCRdb's table, derived via immunoSEQ multiplex PCR, lists solely in-frame clones and lacks some. Of approximately 100,000 clones listed, 86% were seen once; the top ten hold 7% to 9%. The material was blood, obtained from a patient whose treatment included radiotherapy and nephrectomy. Receptor source: a man aged 45-65 years with renal cell carcinoma.

This chain connects TRBV27 to TRBJ2-6, with a tentative D call TRBD1 (7 bases). Germline V lookup: CDR1 MNHEY, CDR2 SMNVEV (reference sequence). The V end was cut by 6 bases, the J end by 2 bases, with 14 bases between. The CDR3 totals 16 residues. The CDR3 nucleotides are TGTGCCAGCAGCCTGGAGGGGGCCGCTGGGGCCAACGTCCTGACTTTC. Protein sequence: CASSLEGAAGANVLTF.

This rearrangement joins TRBV19 to TRBJ1-5; a possible D gene is TRBD1 (5 bases). Germline V CDR1 and CDR2: LNHDA, SQIVND (reference sequence). The CDR3 is 15 amino acids. V was pared by 1 base and J by 1 base, with 8 bases between. The CDR3 loop is CASSIGDASNQPQHF. The DNA of the CDR3 is TGTGCCAGTAGTATAGGGGACGCAAGCAATCAGCCCCAGCATTTT.

The V call is TRBV11-2, the J call TRBJ2-7; TRBD1 matches 7 bases. Germline lookup yields CDR1 SGHAT and CDR2 FQNNGV. The CDR3 is 12 residues long. The ends lost 5 bases at V and 8 bases at J; junction bases unmatched: 6. The CDR3 DNA sequence: TGTGCCAGCAGCCCCAGGACAGGTCAGCAGTACTTC. It yields the protein CASSPRTGQQYF.

The V and J genes are TRBV11-2 and TRBJ1-4; D gene ambiguous. Germline V lookup: CDR1 SGHAT, CDR2 FQNNGV. V lost 4 bases, J lost 8 bases, and 5 bases lay in between. This CDR3 spans 11 amino acids. This chain's CDR3 is CASSYTEKLFF. The CDR3 DNA is TGTGCCAGCAGCTACACAGAAAAACTGTTTTTT.

This sequence joins TRBV19 and TRBJ2-3; TRBD2 aligns across 13 bases. Unmatched junction bases numbered 17, after V lost 7 bases and J lost 7 bases. The CDR3 has 18 residues. The germline CDR1 and CDR2 sequences are LNHDA and SQIVND (reference sequence). The CDR3 DNA reads TGTGCCAGTAAGCGAACTAGCGGGGGGGCGCGGCAGCTAAATACGCAGTATTTT. Protein product: CASKRTSGGARQLNTQYF.

The rearrangement joins TRBV9 to TRBJ2-7; TRBD1 is a possible D gene (6 bases). Germline CDR1 reads SGDLS; CDR2 reads YYNGEE. Trimming left V 1 base short and J 4 bases short, with 12 bases between. The CDR3 totals 14 residues. This chain's CDR3 is CASSVFADSYEQYF. The CDR3 DNA follows: TGTGCCAGCAGCGTATTCGCGGACAGTTACGAGCAGTACTTC.

The gene calls are TRBV5-1 and TRBJ1-4; TRBD1 might be the D (5 bases). Germline lookup yields CDR1 SGHRS and CDR2 YFSETQ. Trimming removed 4 bases at V and 0 bases at J, with 13 bases between. There are 16 residues in the CDR3. The CDR3 DNA sequence: TGCGCCAGCAGCACGGGACGGACTGCAACTAATGAAAAACTGTTTTTT. Protein: CASSTGRTATNEKLFF.

This chain joins TRBV9 and TRBJ1-2; weak D call: TRBD1 (6 bases). Per germline, CDR1 SGDLS and CDR2 YYNGEE. Trimming removed 0 bases from V and 4 bases from J, with 13 bases in between. The CDR3 runs to 15 residues. The CDR3 nucleotides read TGTGCCAGCAGCGTAGGTTCGGGGGGCGCCTATGGCTACACCTTC. Translated: CASSVGSGGAYGYTF.

CDR3 protein: CAISEVAGAYNEQFF. The CDR3, as DNA: TGTGCCATCAGCGAAGTAGCGGGAGCCTACAATGAGCAGTTCTTC. This sequence joins TRBV10-3 and TRBJ2-1, with 9 bases fitting TRBD2. Trimming took 6 bases from V and 2 from J; bases not matched to a gene: 5. From germline, CDR1 is ENHRY and CDR2 SYGVKD. The CDR3 runs to 15 residues.

This chain uses TRBV27 with TRBJ2-1; 8 positions match TRBD1. This CDR3 spans 16 amino acids. The trim removed 3 bases at V and 0 bases at J, leaving 4 bases unmatched. CDR1 MNHEY and CDR2 SMNVEV come from the germline V gene (reference sequence). CDR3: CASSLTGAYSYNEQFF. The CDR3 DNA is TGTGCCAGCAGTTTGACAGGGGCCTACTCCTACAATGAGCAGTTCTTC.

This chain uses TRBV10-3 with TRBJ2-3; 10 nucleotides match TRBD1. The CDR3 consists of 15 residues. Looked up from germline, CDR1 is ENHRY and CDR2 is SYGVKD. Losses at the gene ends were 6 bases for V and 3 bases for J; bases not matched to a gene: 6. CDR3 amino acids: CAISGRGQGTDTQYF. The CDR3 DNA is TGTGCCATCAGCGGGAGGGGACAGGGGACAGATACGCAGTATTTT.

The CDR3 DNA sequence: TGTGCCAGCAGGGCGTGGGACAGGGGGTCCCACGAGCAGTACTTC. Amino acid sequence: CASRAWDRGSHEQYF. This chain uses TRBV27 with TRBJ2-7; 11 bases align to TRBD1. The CDR3 consists of 15 residues. Germline V gives CDR1 MNHEY, CDR2 SMNVEV (reference sequence). V gave up 6 bases and J gave up 5 bases; unmatched junction bases: 9.

The chain links TRBV11-2 to TRBJ2-7; no clear D gene. Germline CDR1 is SGHAT and CDR2 is FQNNGV. V was clipped by 4 bases and J by 3 bases, with 13 bases between them. The CDR3 runs to 14 residues. The CDR3 is CASSSSPGDYEQYF. In nucleotides, the CDR3 is TGTGCCAGCAGCTCAAGCCCTGGTGACTACGAGCAGTACTTC.

The J gene is TRBJ2-7, the V gene TRBV27; 8 bases map to TRBD1. This CDR3 contains 15 residues. The V and J ends lost 7 bases and 6 bases, in that order; junction bases with no gene match: 14. The V gene's germline CDR1 is MNHEY and CDR2 SMNVEV (reference sequence). The CDR3 DNA sequence: TGTGCCAGCACCCGGGGAGGACAGGGAGCGGGCGAGCAGTACTTC. Translation: CASTRGGQGAGEQYF.

The chain combines TRBV6-1 with TRBJ1-2, with a tentative D call TRBD1 (5 bases). The CDR3 runs 13 residues. Trimming removed 5 bases at V and 5 bases at J, with 12 bases between. The germline V gene has CDR1 MNHNS and CDR2 SASEGT. This CDR3 reads CASSRTEGYGYTF. CDR3 DNA sequence: TGTGCCAGCAGTAGGACTGAGGGGTATGGCTACACCTTC.

The rearrangement uses TRBV7-2 and TRBJ1-6; D unresolved. Germline CDR1 SGHTA, CDR2 FQGNSA. This CDR3 region has 16 residues. Trimming left V 0 bases short and J 6 bases short, with 12 bases between. For the CDR3, the DNA is TGTGCCAGCAGCTTAGCGGTAGGGCGGTTTAATTCACCCCTCCACTTT. It is translated as CASSLAVGRFNSPLHF.